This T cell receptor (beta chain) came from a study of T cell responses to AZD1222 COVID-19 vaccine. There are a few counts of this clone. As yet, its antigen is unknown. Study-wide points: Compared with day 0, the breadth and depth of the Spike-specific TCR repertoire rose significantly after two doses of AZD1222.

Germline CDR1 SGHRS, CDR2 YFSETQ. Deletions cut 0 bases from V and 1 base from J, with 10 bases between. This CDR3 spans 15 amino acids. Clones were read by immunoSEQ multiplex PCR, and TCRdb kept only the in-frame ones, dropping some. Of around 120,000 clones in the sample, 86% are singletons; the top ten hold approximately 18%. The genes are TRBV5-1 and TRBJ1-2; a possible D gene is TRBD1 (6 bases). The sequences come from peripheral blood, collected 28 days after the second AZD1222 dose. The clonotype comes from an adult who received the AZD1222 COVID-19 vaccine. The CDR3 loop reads CASSLEAGVNYGYTF. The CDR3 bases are TGCGCCAGCAGCTTGGAAGCAGGGGTTAACTATGGCTACACCTTC.